These 29 T cell receptor beta chains were sequenced from one sample in a study of blood T cell repertoires in COVID-19 (dated by TCRdb to 2019 to 2021). Library preparation employed the immunoSEQ multiplex PCR assay. In its TCRdb copy, this immuneACCESS table keeps in-frame sequences only and misses some clones. Where compared with another copy, unresolved V genes explain less than half of these, and the others have no known cause. This sample is represented by 70,000 to 100,000 clones; roughly four fifths of them were singletons. Clones ranked in the top ten supply about 7% of the sample. The sample comprised peripheral blood. The source is a man in his fifties with active or convalescent COVID-19.

V and J are TRBV3-1 (or the pseudogene TRBV3-2) and TRBJ2-7, with 12 bases lining up with TRBD2. CDR1 LGHDT and CDR2 YNNKEL come from the germline V gene (reference sequence). The J segment lost 2 bases and the V segment lost 4 bases, leaving 6 bases of the junction unmatched. This CDR3 is 16 amino acids long. The CDR3 spells CASSRPSSGGAYEQYF. The DNA of the CDR3 is TGTGCCAGCAGCCGACCATCTAGCGGGGGGGCCTACGAGCAGTACTTC.

This chain connects TRBV6-5 to TRBJ1-3; TRBD1 aligns across 7 bases. The ends lost 6 bases at V and 2 bases at J; junction bases unmatched: 4. Germline assignment: CDR1 MNHEY and CDR2 SVGAGI. The CDR3 runs 14 residues. For the CDR3, the DNA is TGTGCCAGCAGGATTGACAGGGCTGGAAACACCATATATTTT. This translates into CASRIDRAGNTIYF.

This chain uses TRBV19 with TRBJ2-6; the match to TRBD1 covers 9 bases. Trimming took 1 base from V and 1 from J; bases not matched to a gene: 2. The length of the CDR3 is 17 residues. Germline CDR1 LNHDA, CDR2 SQIVND (reference sequence). Written as DNA, the CDR3 is TGTGCCAGTAGTATAGGACAGGGGGTATCTGGGGCCAACGTCCTGACTTTC. Translated: CASSIGQGVSGANVLTF.

CDR3 in DNA: TGTGCCAGCAGCTTAGGCCCAAGCCTAAATCAGCCCCAGCATTTT. The encoded protein is CASSLGPSLNQPQHF. V usage is TRBV7-2 and J usage is TRBJ1-5; D is ambiguous. Germline CDR1 and CDR2: SGHTA and FQGNSA. The V gene lost 1 base and the J gene lost 4 bases, with 11 bases spanning the gap. The CDR3 is made up of 15 amino acids.

The chain employs TRBV18 and TRBJ2-6; unclear D gene. CDR1 and CDR2 (germline): KGHSH, LQKENI. Trimming took 1 base from V and 0 from J, leaving 4 bases between them. The CDR3 loop spans 15 amino acids. The DNA for the CDR3 is TGTGCCAGCTCACCACTTATCTCTGGGGCCAACGTCCTGACTTTC. This encodes CASSPLISGANVLTF.

A few counts support this clone. The rearrangement joins TRBV9 to TRBJ1-5; D gene unclear. V shed 5 bases and J shed 4 bases, with 13 bases lying between them. From germline, CDR1 is SGDLS and CDR2 YYNGEE. There are 14 residues in the CDR3. Here the CDR3 DNA reads TGTGCCAGCAGTGGGCCGGATGAAAATCAGCCCCAGCATTTT. Protein: CASSGPDENQPQHF.

The chain couples TRBV7-2 to TRBJ2-2; 7 positions match TRBD2. Germline V CDR1 and CDR2: SGHTA, FQGNSA. This CDR3 has 17 amino acids. V dropped 2 bases and J dropped 0; count of bases not matched to a gene: 6. CDR3 sequence reads: CASSLHPGLTNTGELFF. CDR3 sequence (DNA): TGTGCCAGCAGCTTACACCCGGGACTAACGAACACCGGGGAGCTGTTTTTT.

The genes are TRBV11-2 and TRBJ2-7; tentatively, D is TRBD2 (5 bases). Trimming took off 5 bases at V and 4 bases at J, with 6 bases between the two ends. Germline assignment: CDR1 SGHAT and CDR2 FQNNGV. The CDR3 sequence is 11 residues long. CDR3 nucleotide sequence: TGTGCCAGCAGCCTAGCTTACGAGCAGTACTTC. Its protein is CASSLAYEQYF.

The rearrangement links TRBV5-6 to TRBJ2-3; possible D gene TRBD1, 6 bases. Deletions cut 5 bases from V and 5 bases from J, with 6 bases between. Germline V lookup: CDR1 SGHDT, CDR2 YYEEEE. This CDR3 has 11 amino acids. The CDR3 DNA reads as TGTGCCAGCAGACAGGGAGATACGCAGTATTTT. Translation gives CASRQGDTQYF.

This clone was seen only once. This chain connects TRBV28 to TRBJ1-1, with 7 bases fitting TRBD1. Germline lookup yields CDR1 MDHEN and CDR2 SYDVKM. V was pared by 5 bases and J by 10 bases, with 19 bases of the junction left unmatched. CDR3 size: 16 residues. CDR3: CASSPPQGMGLSVAFF. The CDR3 nucleotides are TGTGCCAGCAGTCCTCCACAGGGGATGGGGCTATCGGTAGCTTTCTTT.

This chain links TRBV2 with TRBJ2-3, with D possibly matching TRBD1 (5 bases). Germline-derived CDR1 and CDR2 are SNHLY and FYNNEI. Trimming pared 1 base from V and 1 base from J, leaving 9 bases between. This CDR3 contains 15 residues. This CDR3 reads CASSEVLTGTDTQYF. CDR3 bases: TGTGCCAGCAGTGAAGTCCTGACAGGCACAGATACGCAGTATTTT.

The V gene is TRBV7-8, the J gene TRBJ2-7; D possibly corresponds to TRBD2 (6 bases). With 1 base removed from V and 4 bases from J, the gap between germline ends came to 11 bases. CDR1 is SGHVS, CDR2 FQNEAQ, per germline. This CDR3 is 14 amino acids long. The DNA for the CDR3 is TGTGCCAGCAGCTTAGGTGGGGGGACGTACGAGCAGTACGTC. This gives the protein CASSLGGGTYEQYV.

The V call is TRBV11-1, the J call TRBJ1-2; 9 nucleotides align to TRBD1. V lost 5 bases, J lost 6 bases, and 13 bases stayed unmatched. Looked up from germline, CDR1 is SGHAT and CDR2 is FQDESV (reference sequence). The CDR3 totals 16 residues. In DNA, the CDR3 is TGTGCCAGCAGCACTCACCTTCCCGGGACAGGGAATGGCTACACCTTC. This translates into CASSTHLPGTGNGYTF.

V gene TRBV3-1 (or the pseudogene TRBV3-2) combines with J gene TRBJ2-4, with a tentative D call TRBD1 (6 bases). This CDR3 comprises 19 residues. Looked up from germline, CDR1 is LGHDT and CDR2 is YNNKEL (reference sequence). V was cut by 11 bases and J by 0 bases, with 29 bases left in between. CDR3 residues: CASWGYRAPTPIAKNIQYF. In DNA, the CDR3 is TGTGCCTCGTGGGGGTACAGGGCGCCTACTCCAATAGCCAAAAACATTCAGTACTTC.

This CDR3 reads CASRRQGASYNEQFF. CDR3 nucleotide sequence: TGTGCCAGCAGAAGACAGGGGGCTTCCTACAATGAGCAGTTCTTC. This chain connects TRBV28 to TRBJ2-1, with 10 nucleotides matching TRBD1. CDR3 length: 15 residues. V shed 6 bases and J 1 base; nucleotides not matched to a gene: 3. The V gene's germline CDR1 is MDHEN and CDR2 SYDVKM.

This chain joins TRBV4-1 and TRBJ1-3, with D unclear. Germline V gene sequence: CDR1 MGHRA, CDR2 YSYEKL. V lost 0 bases, J lost 0 bases, and 12 bases lay in between. The CDR3 extends over 17 amino acids. The CDR3, as DNA: TGCGCCAGCAGCCAAGATCTAAACGCCTACTCTGGAAACACCATATATTTT. Its protein is CASSQDLNAYSGNTIYF.

The V and J genes are TRBV5-4 and TRBJ2-5; 7 nucleotides agree with TRBD2. This CDR3 contains 13 residues. Trimming at V came to 4 bases and at J to 5 bases, leaving 5 bases not matched to a gene. Per the germline V gene, CDR1 is SGHNT and CDR2 is YYREEE (reference sequence). This CDR3 is CASSLLARETQYF. CDR3 coding DNA: TGTGCCAGCAGCCTACTAGCGAGGGAGACCCAGTACTTC.

The chain links TRBV5-1 to TRBJ2-7; 11 bases match TRBD1. The ends lost 4 bases at V and 2 bases at J; junction bases unmatched: 5. CDR3 length equals 15 residues. Germline CDR1 SGHRS, CDR2 YFSETQ. The CDR3 DNA follows: TGCGCCAGCAGCCGAACGGGACAGGGGGCCTACGAGCAGTACTTC. This codes for CASSRTGQGAYEQYF.

This chain's CDR3 is CSGAGGEETQYF. The CDR3 DNA reads TGCAGCGGGGCGGGGGGCGAAGAGACCCAGTACTTC. V gene TRBV29-1 combines with J gene TRBJ2-5; 8 nucleotides match TRBD2. V shed 7 bases and J 3 bases; nucleotides not matched to a gene: 4. This CDR3 comprises 12 residues. The V gene's germline CDR1 is SQVTM and CDR2 ANQGSEA.

V and J are TRBV28 and TRBJ1-2, with 7 bases identical to TRBD1. Unmatched junction bases numbered 11, after V lost 6 bases and J lost 4 bases. The CDR3 consists of 15 residues. CDR1 and CDR2 (germline): MDHEN, SYDVKM. CDR3 amino acids: CASRYSPGTVYGYTF. Written as DNA, the CDR3 is TGTGCCAGCAGATATTCTCCCGGGACAGTCTATGGCTACACCTTC.

The rearrangement links TRBV6-6 to TRBJ2-7, with 7 bases that match TRBD1. The CDR3 has 14 residues. Germline V gene lookup returns CDR1 MNHNY and CDR2 SVGAGI (reference sequence). The J segment lost 0 bases and the V segment lost 6 bases, leaving 5 bases of the junction unmatched. Here the CDR3 reads CASRPGQNSYEQYF. CDR3 nucleotides: TGTGCCAGCAGGCCGGGACAGAACTCCTACGAGCAGTACTTC.

The rearrangement links TRBV5-4 to TRBJ2-1; TRBD2 matches at 7 bases. The germline gives CDR1 SGHNT, CDR2 YYREEE (reference sequence). V dropped 0 bases and J dropped 2; count of bases not matched to a gene: 5. The CDR3 contains 16 residues. The CDR3 here is CASSLEGGSAYNEQFF. CDR3 in DNA: TGTGCCAGCAGCTTGGAAGGCGGGAGCGCCTACAATGAGCAGTTCTTC.

This chain uses TRBV7-2 with TRBJ2-7; D is unresolved. The CDR3 spans 13 residues. Germline CDR1 is SGHTA and CDR2 is FQGNSA. Trimming removed 4 bases at V and 6 bases at J, with 13 bases between. DNA for the CDR3: TGTGCCAGCAGCTCCTACCTAGGTCCCGAGCAGTACTTC. It is translated as CASSSYLGPEQYF.

CDR3 coding DNA: TGTGCCACCTCGTCGGACATTAGCAATCAGCCCCAGCATTTT. It is translated as CATSSDISNQPQHF. The V gene is TRBV18, the J gene TRBJ1-5, with a tentative D call TRBD1 (5 bases). The ends were cut back, 10 bases at V and 0 bases at J, with 13 bases in the middle. Per the germline V gene, CDR1 is KGHSH and CDR2 is LQKENI. The CDR3 spans 14 residues.

As regards this clone: This sample also contains other DNA sequences that code for the same CDR3. The J gene is TRBJ1-5, the V gene TRBV12-3 or TRBV12-4; no clear D gene. The CDR3 is made up of 12 amino acids. Trimming took 2 bases from V and 4 from J, leaving 3 bases between them. CDR3 sequence reads: CASSLLNQPQHF. The CDR3 DNA reads as TGTGCCAGCAGTTTATTAAATCAGCCCCAGCATTTT.

The V gene is TRBV9, the J gene TRBJ1-5; perhaps TRBD1 as D (6 bases). Per germline, CDR1 SGDLS and CDR2 YYNGEE. The CDR3 length is 13 residues. V lost 3 bases, J lost 7 bases, and 11 bases lay in between. The CDR3 nucleotides are TGTGCCAGCAGCGCAGGGGCGGGCCAGCCCCAGCATTTT. Translating gives CASSAGAGQPQHF. The whole variable domain, filled in from reference TRBV9 and TRBJ1-5, reads DSGVTQTPKHLITATGQRVTLRCSPRSGDLSVYWYQQSLDQGLQFLIQYYNGEERAKGNILERFSAQQFPDLHSELNLSSLELGDSALYFCASSAGAGQPQHFGDGTRLSIL.

The chain combines TRBV2 with TRBJ1-1, with D hard to call. Germline V gene lookup returns CDR1 SNHLY and CDR2 FYNNEI. V shed 10 bases and J shed 4 bases, with 16 bases lying between them. The CDR3 spans 13 residues. The CDR3 spells CAIERRRGTEAFF. In nucleotides, the CDR3 is TGTGCCATCGAGAGGCGACGTGGCACTGAAGCTTTCTTT.

The V and J genes are TRBV19 and TRBJ1-2, with a possible D match to TRBD1 (6 bases). Trimming took 1 base from V and 4 from J, leaving 7 bases between them. Germline V gives CDR1 LNHDA, CDR2 SQIVND (reference sequence). The CDR3 has 13 residues. Written as DNA, the CDR3 is TGTGCCAGTAGTATAGCGGACAGCTATGGCTACACCTTC. It codes for CASSIADSYGYTF.

This clone occurred once. This chain joins TRBV5-1 and TRBJ2-7, with 11 positions matching TRBD1. This CDR3 spans 15 amino acids. V shed 6 bases and J 4 bases; nucleotides not matched to a gene: 9. Germline lookup yields CDR1 SGHRS and CDR2 YFSETQ. CDR3 protein: CASKEGTGGRYEQYV. For the CDR3, the DNA is TGCGCCAGCAAGGAGGGGACAGGGGGGAGGTACGAGCAGTACGTC.